This is a list of T cell receptor beta chains from one sample in a study of response to subunit inactivated influenza vaccine. TCRdb re-analysed the RT-PCR reads in MiXCR, keeping a single row per CDR3 protein. There are around 520,000 distinct CDR3 sequences in the sample; roughly 12% occur only once, and about 9.4% lies in the top ten. Sequences were derived from PBMCs from blood, sampled on the day of vaccination. These receptors all come from a man over 45 who received an inactivated influenza vaccine. Each CDR3 is given with its conserved first and last residue. A D gene is named only where the DNA matches it firmly. Not all rows give a size; the values are once, few, many and, for expanded clones, a class.

.	few	TRBV19	TRBJ2-5	TGTGCCAGTAGACAGGCAGGGAGTAAAGAGACCCAGTACTTC	CASRQAGSKETQYF
.	many	TRBV6-2/TRBV6-3	TRBJ1-5	TGTGCCAGCAGTCCGTACAGGGACAATCAGCCCCAGCATTTT	CASSPYRDNQPQHF
TRBD2	few	TRBV12-3/TRBV12-4	TRBJ2-1	TGTGCCAGCAGTTTCGGACTAGCGGGAGGGCCACGGAATGAGCAGTTCTTC	CASSFGLAGGPRNEQFF
TRBD2	.	TRBV7-2	TRBJ2-1	TGTGCCAGCAGCTTATCGGTCACTAGCGGGGGAAATGAGCAGTTCTTC	CASSLSVTSGGNEQFF
.	.	TRBV9	TRBJ2-2	TGTGCCAGCAGCGCCCGTAGCTTTGGACAGAACACCGGGGAGCTGTTTTTT	CASSARSFGQNTGELFF
TRBD2	.	TRBV6-1	TRBJ2-3	TGTGCCAGCAGTATCGGACTAGCGGGGGGGGCCACAGATACGCAGTATTTT	CASSIGLAGGATDTQYF
.	.	TRBV18	TRBJ2-1	TGTGCCAGCTCACCACCCGGGGTCGATGAGCAGTTCTTC	CASSPPGVDEQFF
.	many	TRBV5-1	TRBJ2-1	TGCGCCAGCAGCTTGGGAGGGGGGACTATCACGTACAATGAGCAGTTCTTC	CASSLGGGTITYNEQFF
.	few	TRBV12-3/TRBV12-4	TRBJ1-6	TGTGCCAGCAGTTCCCCAGGACCCTTACCAAATTCACCCCTCCACTTT	CASSSPGPLPNSPLHF
TRBD1	.	TRBV7-9	TRBJ2-2	TGTGCCAGCAGCCCCCAACAGGGGGCCTACACCGGGGAGCTGTTTTTT	CASSPQQGAYTGELFF
.	many	TRBV4-1	TRBJ2-5	TGCGCCAGCAGCCAAGAGGGGGGAGGACAAAAAGAGACCCAGTACTTC	CASSQEGGGQKETQYF
TRBD1	many	TRBV27	TRBJ2-7	TGTGCCAGCAGTATCCAGGTTGGGACAGTCTACGAGCAGTACTTC	CASSIQVGTVYEQYF
.	.	TRBV27	TRBJ2-3	TGTGCCAGCAGTTTATCGGTGTATTCTAGCACAGATACGCAGTATTTT	CASSLSVYSSTDTQYF
TRBD1	.	TRBV27	TRBJ2-7	TGTGCCAGCAGTCTTTCGACAGGGGGGAGCGAGCAGTACTTC	CASSLSTGGSEQYF
.	few	TRBV4-1	TRBJ1-3	TGCGCCAGCAGCCAAGATCGGGCAGCCTCTGGAAACACCATATATTTT	CASSQDRAASGNTIYF
.	.	TRBV5-1	TRBJ1-1	TGCGCCAGCAGCGGGGGCGGGCGCATGAACACTGAAGCTTTCTTT	CASSGGGRMNTEAFF
TRBD1	.	TRBV4-1	TRBJ2-5	TGCGCCAGCAGCCCTTCCGGGACAGGGGGCTGGGAGACCCAGTACTTC	CASSPSGTGGWETQYF
.	few	TRBV7-8	TRBJ1-2	TGTGCCAGCAGCCCGACAGTTAAGGGTTATGGCTACACCTTC	CASSPTVKGYGYTF
.	.	TRBV18	TRBJ2-3	TGTGCCAGCCCCATAGGGGGCACAGATACGCAGTATTTT	CASPIGGTDTQYF
.	.	TRBV5-1	TRBJ2-7	TGCGCCAGCAGCCCCTCTCCGGGGCCCTACGAGCAGTACTTC	CASSPSPGPYEQYF
.	few	TRBV20-1	TRBJ1-6	TGCAGTGCTCCATCGTCTGCGAGTCATTCACCCCTCCACTTT	CSAPSSASHSPLHF
TRBD1	many	TRBV6-5	TRBJ1-1	TGTGCCAGCAGTTACGTGGACAGGAGGGACACTGAAGCTTTCTTT	CASSYVDRRDTEAFF
TRBD2	.	TRBV6-2/TRBV6-3	TRBJ2-7	TGTGCCAGCAGTTACTCGGGACTAGCGGGGGGATCCGAGCAGTACTTC	CASSYSGLAGGSEQYF
.	.	TRBV14	TRBJ2-7	TGTGCCAGCAGCCAAGTAGGCGGAGGGGAGCAGTACTTC	CASSQVGGGEQYF
TRBD1	many	TRBV7-8	TRBJ1-4	TGTGCCAGCAGGGCCGGGACAGTGAATGAAAAACTGTTTTTT	CASRAGTVNEKLFF
TRBD2	many	TRBV12-3/TRBV12-4	TRBJ2-5	TGTGCCAGCCGCGGGGGGGGCGGTGAGACCCAGTACTTC	CASRGGGGETQYF
TRBD1	.	TRBV20-1	TRBJ2-7	TGCAGTGCTAGAGAGGGGACAGCGGAAGGGTACGAGCAGTACTTC	CSAREGTAEGYEQYF
.	.	TRBV7-2	TRBJ2-5	TGTGCCAGCAGCTTATCCTACGCTGGGGGTCAAGAGACCCAGTACTTC	CASSLSYAGGQETQYF
.	few	TRBV25-1	TRBJ1-1	TGTGCCAGCAGTGAGCAGGGAGGAACCACTGAAGCTTTCTTT	CASSEQGGTTEAFF
.	.	TRBV10-3	TRBJ2-7	TGTGCCATCAGCACTCAAGGGGCAGACTCCTACGAGCAGTACTTC	CAISTQGADSYEQYF
TRBD2	.	TRBV9	TRBJ2-7	TGTGCCAGCAGCGTAGATCCGGCTAGCGGGAGTCGGAACGAGCAGTACTTC	CASSVDPASGSRNEQYF
.	few	TRBV6-5	TRBJ2-7	TGTGCCAGCAGTTACTCGTTAAAGGGGAATGCCTACGAGCAGTACTTC	CASSYSLKGNAYEQYF
TRBD1	few	TRBV10-3	TRBJ1-2	TGTGCCATCAGAGCCACGAACAGGGGGAACTATGGCTACACCTTC	CAIRATNRGNYGYTF
.	few	TRBV14	TRBJ2-1	TGTGCCAGCAGCCCTTTTCTGGGGGGTGAGCAGTTCTTC	CASSPFLGGEQFF
.	.	TRBV20-1	TRBJ2-3	TGCAGTGCCCGGGGCCGGGACCGGATGAATACGCAGTATTTT	CSARGRDRMNTQYF
TRBD2	many	TRBV4-2	TRBJ2-1	TGTGCCAGCAGCCAAGACTGGAGGGGACTAGCCGCCAATGAGCAGTTCTTC	CASSQDWRGLAANEQFF
.	few	TRBV27	TRBJ1-1	TGTGCCAGCAGTTTAAGGGATTTGAGTACTGAAGCTTTCTTT	CASSLRDLSTEAFF
TRBD1	few	TRBV28	TRBJ2-1	TGTGCCACCGGGGGACAGGAGACCTACAATGAGCAGTTCTTC	CATGGQETYNEQFF
.	.	TRBV29-1	TRBJ2-4	TGCAGCGCTATTGGCGAGGGGCGAGTGATGGGAAACATTCAGTACTTC	CSAIGEGRVMGNIQYF
.	few	TRBV5-5	TRBJ2-5	TGTGCCAGCAGCTTGGAGGTGGGACTAGAGACCCAGTACTTC	CASSLEVGLETQYF
TRBD1	few	TRBV5-1	TRBJ2-3	TGCGCCAGCAGTCCTAGGACGGACAGGGGTACGCAGTATTTT	CASSPRTDRGTQYF
TRBD2	.	TRBV7-3	TRBJ2-1	TGTGCCAGCAGCTTCGGTACAGCGGGAGGCTACAATGAGCAGTTCTTC	CASSFGTAGGYNEQFF
.	many	TRBV12-3/TRBV12-4	TRBJ2-1	TGTGCCAGCAGTTTGGACGGATTGGGTGAGCAGTTCTTC	CASSLDGLGEQFF
.	.	TRBV12-3/TRBV12-4	TRBJ2-5	TGTGCCAGCAACCCTGGCGGGCGGACCCAGTACTTC	CASNPGGRTQYF
TRBD2	many	TRBV25-1	TRBJ2-3	TGTGCCAGCAGTGGCCTAGCGGGAGGGCCCAGCACAGATACGCAGTATTTT	CASSGLAGGPSTDTQYF
.	.	TRBV10-1	TRBJ2-3	TGCGCCAGCAGTGAGTCGCGGGCTGACCGCACAGATACGCAGTATTTT	CASSESRADRTDTQYF
.	once	TRBV5-5	TRBJ2-1	TGTGCCAGCAGCTTGCGTGAAGTTCCGAGCTCCTACAATGAGCAGTTCTTC	CASSLREVPSSYNEQFF
.	few	TRBV9	TRBJ2-2	TGTGCCAGCAGCGTAGGGTCGGGCACCGGGGAGCTGTTTTTT	CASSVGSGTGELFF
TRBD1	few	TRBV7-2	TRBJ2-2	TGTGCCAGCAGCCGCGGACAGGTTTACACCGGGGAGCTGTTTTTT	CASSRGQVYTGELFF
.	.	TRBV11-3	TRBJ2-3	TGTGCCAGCAGCCCCACGGGGGAACCAGATACGCAGTATTTT	CASSPTGEPDTQYF
.	few	TRBV5-1	TRBJ2-3	TGCGCCAGCAGCTCGGACAGCCCTTATACGCAGTATTTT	CASSSDSPYTQYF
.	many	TRBV10-3	TRBJ2-3	TGTGCCATCAGTGAGCGGGAGACAGATACGCAGTATTTT	CAISERETDTQYF
.	few	TRBV28	TRBJ2-6	TGTGCCAGCAGTAACCCCCGCTCTGGGGCCAACGTCCTGACTTTC	CASSNPRSGANVLTF
.	few	TRBV25-1	TRBJ2-1	TGTGCCAGCAGTGGGGACGGCAATCTACAGCAGTTCTTC	CASSGDGNLQQFF
.	few	TRBV5-1	TRBJ2-1	TGCGCCAGCAGCTTGGCCAGACTAGTAGATGAGCAGTTCTTC	CASSLARLVDEQFF